This T cell receptor beta chain was sequenced in a study of blood T cells in healthy people across ages. The CDR3 totals 15 residues. Germline V gene sequence: CDR1 SGHRS, CDR2 YFSETQ. Trimming took 3 bases from V and 5 from J; bases not matched to a gene: 8. A second PCR of 7 to 11 cycles used a sample-barcoded 5' primer and a J-beta primer mix. MiXCR, run by TCRdb on the 5' RACE reads, gives a single entry per CDR3 protein. The sample lists 980,000 or so distinct CDR3 sequences, around 46% occurring once. The J gene is TRBJ2-5, the V gene TRBV5-1; 9 bases line up with TRBD1. The source of this sequence is a man aged 30-40 years in good health. Sequencing was carried out using blood. CDR3 nucleotide sequence: TGCGCCAGCAGCTCTACTACAGGGGGCGCGGAGACCCAGTACTTC. It translates to CASSSTTGGAETQYF.